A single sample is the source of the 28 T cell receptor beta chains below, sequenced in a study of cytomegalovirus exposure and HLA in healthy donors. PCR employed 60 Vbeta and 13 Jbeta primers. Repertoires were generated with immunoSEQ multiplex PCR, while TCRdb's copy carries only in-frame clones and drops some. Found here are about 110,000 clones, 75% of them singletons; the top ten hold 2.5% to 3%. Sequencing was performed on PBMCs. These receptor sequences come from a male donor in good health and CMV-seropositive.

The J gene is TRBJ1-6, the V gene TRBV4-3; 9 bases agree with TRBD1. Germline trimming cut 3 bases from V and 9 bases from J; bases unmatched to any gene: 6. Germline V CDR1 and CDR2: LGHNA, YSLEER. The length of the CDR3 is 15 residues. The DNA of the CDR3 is TGCGCCAGCAGCCAGTACCGGGACAGGGTTTCACCCCTCCACTTT. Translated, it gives CASSQYRDRVSPLHF.

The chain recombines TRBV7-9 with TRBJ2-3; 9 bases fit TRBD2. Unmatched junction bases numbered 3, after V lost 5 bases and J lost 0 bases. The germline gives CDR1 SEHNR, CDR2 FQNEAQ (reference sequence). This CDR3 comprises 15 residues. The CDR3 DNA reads TGTGCCAGCAGCCCTAGCGGGACCAGCACAGATACGCAGTATTTT. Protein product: CASSPSGTSTDTQYF.

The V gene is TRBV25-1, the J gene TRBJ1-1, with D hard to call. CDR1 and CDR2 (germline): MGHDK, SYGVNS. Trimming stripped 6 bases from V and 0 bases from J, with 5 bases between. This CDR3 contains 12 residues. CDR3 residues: CASRAVNTEAFF. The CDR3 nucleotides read TGTGCCAGCAGGGCAGTGAACACTGAAGCTTTCTTT.

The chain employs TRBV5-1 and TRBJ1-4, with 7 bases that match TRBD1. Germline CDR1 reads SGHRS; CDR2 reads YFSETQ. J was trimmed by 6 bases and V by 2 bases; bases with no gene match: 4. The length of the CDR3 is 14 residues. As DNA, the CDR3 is TGCGCCAGCAGCTTAGCAGGGACAGATGAAAAACTGTTTTTT. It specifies CASSLAGTDEKLFF.

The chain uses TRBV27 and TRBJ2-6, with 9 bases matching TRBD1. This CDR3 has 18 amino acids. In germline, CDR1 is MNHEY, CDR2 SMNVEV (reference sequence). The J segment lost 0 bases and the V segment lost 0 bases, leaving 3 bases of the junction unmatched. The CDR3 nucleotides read TGTGCCAGCAGTTTATCAGGACAGGGGATCTCTGGGGCCAACGTCCTGACTTTC. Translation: CASSLSGQGISGANVLTF.

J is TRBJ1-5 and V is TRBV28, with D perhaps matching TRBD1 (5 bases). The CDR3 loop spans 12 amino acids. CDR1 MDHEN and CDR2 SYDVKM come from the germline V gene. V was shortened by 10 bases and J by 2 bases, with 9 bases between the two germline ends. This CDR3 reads CATWGRNQPQHF. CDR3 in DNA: TGTGCCACCTGGGGCCGCAATCAGCCCCAGCATTTT.

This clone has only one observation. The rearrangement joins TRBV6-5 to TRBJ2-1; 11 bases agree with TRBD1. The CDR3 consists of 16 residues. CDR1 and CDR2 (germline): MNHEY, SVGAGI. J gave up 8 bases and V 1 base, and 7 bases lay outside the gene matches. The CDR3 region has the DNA TGTGCCAGCAGTTACTATTCGGGACAGGGGGTTCATGAGCAGTTCTTC. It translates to CASSYYSGQGVHEQFF.

The CDR3 sequence: CASSFSHRTRSTTEAFF. In DNA, the CDR3 is TGTGCCAGCAGTTTTTCGCACCGGACTCGTTCGACGACTGAAGCTTTCTTT. The rearrangement links TRBV27 to TRBJ1-1, with unresolved D. CDR3 length: 17 amino acids. CDR1 MNHEY and CDR2 SMNVEV come from the germline V gene (reference sequence). V was shortened by 3 bases and J by 5 bases, with 22 bases between the two germline ends.

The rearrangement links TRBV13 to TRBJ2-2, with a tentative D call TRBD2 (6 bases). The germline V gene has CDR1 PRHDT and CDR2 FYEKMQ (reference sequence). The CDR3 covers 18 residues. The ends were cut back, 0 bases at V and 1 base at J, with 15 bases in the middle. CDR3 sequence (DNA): TGTGCCAGCAGCTTAGGCCGGGTTCGACTAGGGAACACCGGGGAGCTGTTTTTT. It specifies CASSLGRVRLGNTGELFF.

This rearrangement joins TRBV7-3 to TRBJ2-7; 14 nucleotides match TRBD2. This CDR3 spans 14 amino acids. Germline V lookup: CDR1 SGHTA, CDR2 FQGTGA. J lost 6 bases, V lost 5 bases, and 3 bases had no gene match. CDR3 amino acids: CASSPGTSGSEQYF. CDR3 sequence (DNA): TGTGCCAGCAGCCCCGGGACTAGCGGGAGCGAGCAGTACTTC.

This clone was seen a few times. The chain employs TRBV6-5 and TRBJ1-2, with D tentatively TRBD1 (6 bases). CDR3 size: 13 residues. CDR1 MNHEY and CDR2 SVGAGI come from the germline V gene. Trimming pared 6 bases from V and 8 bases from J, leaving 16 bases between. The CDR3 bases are TGTGCCAGCAGCCAGGGGCCCTCTGGGGGCTACACCTTC. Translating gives CASSQGPSGGYTF.

The CDR3 DNA sequence: TGTGCCAGCAGCTTAGGGGGTCAAAGGAGGGAGACCCAGTACTTC. This gives the protein CASSLGGQRRETQYF. The gene calls are TRBV7-8 and TRBJ2-5, with TRBD2 as a possible D gene (5 bases). This CDR3 region has 15 residues. Germline CDR1 reads SGHVS; CDR2 reads FQNEAQ. The V and J ends lost 1 base and 5 bases respectively, with 14 bases between them.

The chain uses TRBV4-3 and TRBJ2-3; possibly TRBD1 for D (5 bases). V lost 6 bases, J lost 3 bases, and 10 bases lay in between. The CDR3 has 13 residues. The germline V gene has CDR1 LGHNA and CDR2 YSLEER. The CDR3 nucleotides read TGCGCCAGCAGGTTTTCAGGGACAGATACGCAGTATTTT. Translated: CASRFSGTDTQYF.

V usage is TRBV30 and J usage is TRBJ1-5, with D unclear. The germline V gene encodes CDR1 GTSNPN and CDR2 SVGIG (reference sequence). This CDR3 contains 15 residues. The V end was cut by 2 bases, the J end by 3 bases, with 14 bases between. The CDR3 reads CAWSPPPGINQPQHF. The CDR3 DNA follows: TGTGCCTGGAGTCCCCCTCCGGGGATCAATCAGCCCCAGCATTTT.

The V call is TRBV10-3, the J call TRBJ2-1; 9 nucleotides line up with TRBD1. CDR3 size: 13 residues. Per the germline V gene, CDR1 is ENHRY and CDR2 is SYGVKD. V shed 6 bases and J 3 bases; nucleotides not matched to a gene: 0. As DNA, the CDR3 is TGTGCCATCAGGGACAGGGGCTACAATGAGCAGTTCTTC. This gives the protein CAIRDRGYNEQFF.

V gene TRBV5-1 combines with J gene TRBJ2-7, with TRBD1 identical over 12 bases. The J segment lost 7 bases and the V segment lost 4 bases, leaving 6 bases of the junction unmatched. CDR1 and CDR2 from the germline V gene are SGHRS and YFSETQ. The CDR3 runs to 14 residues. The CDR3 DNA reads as TGCGCCAGCAGCACCGGGACAGGGGGCTTAGAGCAGTACTTC. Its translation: CASSTGTGGLEQYF.

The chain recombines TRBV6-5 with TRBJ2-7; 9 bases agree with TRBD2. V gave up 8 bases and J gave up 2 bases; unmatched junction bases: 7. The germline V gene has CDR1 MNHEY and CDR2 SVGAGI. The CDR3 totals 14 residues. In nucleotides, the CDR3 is TGTGCCAGCCGCGGGGCGGGAGGGCCCTACGAGCAGTACTTC. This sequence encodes CASRGAGGPYEQYF.

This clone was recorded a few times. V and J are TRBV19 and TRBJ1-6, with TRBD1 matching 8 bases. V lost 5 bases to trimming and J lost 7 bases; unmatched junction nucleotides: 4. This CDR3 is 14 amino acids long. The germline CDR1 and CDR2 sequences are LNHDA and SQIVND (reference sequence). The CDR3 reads CASSPTGGNSPLHF. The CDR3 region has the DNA TGTGCCAGTAGTCCCACAGGGGGGAATTCACCCCTCCACTTT.

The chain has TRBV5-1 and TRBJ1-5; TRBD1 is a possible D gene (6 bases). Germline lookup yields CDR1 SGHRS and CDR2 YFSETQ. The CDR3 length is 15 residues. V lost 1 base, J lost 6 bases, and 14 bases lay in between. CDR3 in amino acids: CASSLSGGGGQPQHF. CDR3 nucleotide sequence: TGCGCCAGCAGCTTGAGCGGGGGCGGAGGTCAGCCCCAGCATTTT. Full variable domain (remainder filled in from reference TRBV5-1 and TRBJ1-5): KAGVTQTPRYLIKTRGQQVTLSCSPISGHRSVSWYQQTPGQGLQFLFEYFSETQRNKGNFPGRFSGRQFSNSRSEMNVSTLELGDSALYLCASSLSGGGGQPQHFGDGTRLSIL.

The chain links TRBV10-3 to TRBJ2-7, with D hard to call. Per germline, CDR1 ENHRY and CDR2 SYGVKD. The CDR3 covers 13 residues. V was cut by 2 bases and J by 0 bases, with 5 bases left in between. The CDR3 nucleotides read TGTGCCATCAGTGAGCCGAGCTCCTACGAGCAGTACTTC. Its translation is CAISEPSSYEQYF.

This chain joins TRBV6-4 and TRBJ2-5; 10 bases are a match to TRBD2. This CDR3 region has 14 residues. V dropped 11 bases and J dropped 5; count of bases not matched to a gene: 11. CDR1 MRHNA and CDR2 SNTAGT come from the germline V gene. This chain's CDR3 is CASLAGACSETQYF. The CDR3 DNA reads TGTGCCTCTCTAGCGGGGGCGTGCTCGGAGACCCAGTACTTC.

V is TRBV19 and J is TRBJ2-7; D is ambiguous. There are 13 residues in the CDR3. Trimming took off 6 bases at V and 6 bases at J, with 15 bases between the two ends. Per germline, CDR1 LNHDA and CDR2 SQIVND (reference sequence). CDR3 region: CASRLSTTGEQYF. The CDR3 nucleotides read TGTGCCAGTAGACTTAGTACGACGGGCGAGCAGTACTTC.

The CDR3 is CASTADRVAVTGELFF. The CDR3 bases are TGTGCCAGCACAGCGGACAGGGTTGCGGTCACCGGGGAGCTGTTTTTT. This rearrangement joins TRBV6-6 to TRBJ2-2; TRBD1 matches 8 bases. Germline assignment: CDR1 MNHNY and CDR2 SVGAGI (reference sequence). This CDR3 has 16 amino acids. V lost 7 bases and J lost 4; bases outside the gene matches: 11.

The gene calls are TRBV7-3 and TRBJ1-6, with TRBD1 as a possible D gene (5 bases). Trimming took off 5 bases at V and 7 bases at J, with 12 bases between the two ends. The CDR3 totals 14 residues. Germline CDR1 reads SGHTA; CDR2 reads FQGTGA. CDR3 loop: CASSPQGGNSPLHF. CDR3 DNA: TGTGCCAGCAGCCCCCAGGGAGGGAATTCACCCCTCCACTTT.

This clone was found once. The CDR3: CASSLNEQFF. The CDR3 nucleotides read TGTGCCAGCAGTTTAAATGAGCAGTTCTTC. This chain connects TRBV2 to TRBJ2-1, with D unresolved. Germline V gene sequence: CDR1 SNHLY, CDR2 FYNNEI. The CDR3 totals 10 residues. V lost 5 bases, J lost 7 bases, and 3 bases lay in between.

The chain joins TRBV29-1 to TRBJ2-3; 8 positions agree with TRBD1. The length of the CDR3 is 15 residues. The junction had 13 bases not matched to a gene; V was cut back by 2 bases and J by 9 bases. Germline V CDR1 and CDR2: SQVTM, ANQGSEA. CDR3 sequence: CSVEKGQVWGQTQYF. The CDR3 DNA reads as TGCAGCGTTGAAAAGGGACAGGTTTGGGGACAGACGCAGTATTTT.

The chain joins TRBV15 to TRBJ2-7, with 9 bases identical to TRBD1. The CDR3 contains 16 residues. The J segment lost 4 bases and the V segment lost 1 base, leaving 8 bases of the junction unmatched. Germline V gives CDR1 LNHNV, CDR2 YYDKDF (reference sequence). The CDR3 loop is CATSRVPGQGAYEQYF. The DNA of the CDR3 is TGTGCCACCAGCAGAGTACCGGGACAGGGTGCATACGAGCAGTACTTC.

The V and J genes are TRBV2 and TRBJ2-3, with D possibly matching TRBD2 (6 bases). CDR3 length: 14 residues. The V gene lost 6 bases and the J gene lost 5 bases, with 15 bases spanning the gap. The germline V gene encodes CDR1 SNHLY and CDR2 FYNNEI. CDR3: CASRWTNQGDTQYF. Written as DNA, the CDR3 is TGTGCCAGCAGGTGGACTAATCAGGGAGATACGCAGTATTTT.